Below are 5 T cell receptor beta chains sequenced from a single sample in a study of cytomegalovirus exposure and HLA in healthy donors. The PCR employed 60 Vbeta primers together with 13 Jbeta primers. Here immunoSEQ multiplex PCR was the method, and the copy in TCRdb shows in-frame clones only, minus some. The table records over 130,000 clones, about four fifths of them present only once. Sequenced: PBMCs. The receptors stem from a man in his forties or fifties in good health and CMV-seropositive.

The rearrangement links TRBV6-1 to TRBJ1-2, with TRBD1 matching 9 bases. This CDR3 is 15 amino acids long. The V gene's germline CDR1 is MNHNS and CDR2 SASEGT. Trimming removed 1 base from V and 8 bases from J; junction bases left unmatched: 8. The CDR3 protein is CASSEVYRGPEGYTF. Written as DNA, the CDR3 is TGTGCCAGCAGTGAAGTCTACAGGGGGCCGGAAGGCTACACCTTC.

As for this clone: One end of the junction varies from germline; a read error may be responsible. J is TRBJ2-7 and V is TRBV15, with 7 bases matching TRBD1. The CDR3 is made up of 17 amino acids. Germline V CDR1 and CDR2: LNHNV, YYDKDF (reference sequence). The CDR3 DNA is TGTGCCACCAGCAGCCGACAGGGCCTCCACCCCAGCCAGAGGATAGACTTC. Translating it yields CATSSRQGLHPSQRIDF.

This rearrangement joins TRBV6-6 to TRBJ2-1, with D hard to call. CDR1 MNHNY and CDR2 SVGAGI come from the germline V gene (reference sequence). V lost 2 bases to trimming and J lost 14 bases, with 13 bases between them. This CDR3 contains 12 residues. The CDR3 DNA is TGTGCCAGCAGTTACAGTAGCCGTCTAGAGTTCTTC. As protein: CASSYSSRLEFF.

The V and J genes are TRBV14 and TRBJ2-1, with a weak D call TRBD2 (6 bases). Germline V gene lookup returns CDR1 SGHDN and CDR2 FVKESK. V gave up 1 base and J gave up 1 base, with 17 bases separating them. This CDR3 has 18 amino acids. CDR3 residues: CASSQGGTLALSYNEQFF. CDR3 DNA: TGTGCCAGCAGCCAAGGGGGAACTCTAGCGTTATCCTACAATGAGCAGTTCTTC.

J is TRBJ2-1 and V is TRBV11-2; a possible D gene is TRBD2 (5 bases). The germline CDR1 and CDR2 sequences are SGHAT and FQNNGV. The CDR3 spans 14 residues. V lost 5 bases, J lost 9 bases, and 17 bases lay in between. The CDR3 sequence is CASSRSGGRSEQFF. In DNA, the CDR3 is TGTGCCAGCAGCCGTTCTGGAGGCCGGAGTGAGCAGTTCTTC.